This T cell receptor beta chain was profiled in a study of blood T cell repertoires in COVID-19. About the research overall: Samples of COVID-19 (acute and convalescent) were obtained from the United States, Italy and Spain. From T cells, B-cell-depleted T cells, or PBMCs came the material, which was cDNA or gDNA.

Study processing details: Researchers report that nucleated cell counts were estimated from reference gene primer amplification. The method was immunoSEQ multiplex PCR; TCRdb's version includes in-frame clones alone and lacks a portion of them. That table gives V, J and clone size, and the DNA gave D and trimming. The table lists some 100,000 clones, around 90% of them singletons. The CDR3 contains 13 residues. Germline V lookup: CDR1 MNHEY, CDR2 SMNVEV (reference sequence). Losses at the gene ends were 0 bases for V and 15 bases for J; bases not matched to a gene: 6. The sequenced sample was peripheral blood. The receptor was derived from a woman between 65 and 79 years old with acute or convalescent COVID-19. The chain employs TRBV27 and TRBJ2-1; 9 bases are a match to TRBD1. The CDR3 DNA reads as TGTGCCAGCAGTTTATCTAAGGGACAGGGTGCGTTCTTC. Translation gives CASSLSKGQGAFF.